This T cell receptor (beta chain) was sequenced during a study of cytomegalovirus exposure and HLA in healthy donors. Study context: It was reported in a later analysis that the 90 to 150 validation repertoires used the same platform as the 666 first-cohort repertoires.

Findings of the study overall: Researchers counted around 180 TCR beta chains as cytomegalovirus-associated.

On this clone itself: The antigen is unknown.

TCRdb keeps only in-frame clones here, not all; method: immunoSEQ multiplex PCR. The sample lists 110,000 or so clones; 88% were seen once. The CDR3 sequence is 19 residues long. The receptor was derived from a man aged 18 to 30 in good health and CMV-seropositive. Material for sequencing was PBMCs. The V call is TRBV12-2, the J call TRBJ1-2; the D segment call TRBD1 is taken from the table without a DNA check. TRBV12-2 is given as a pseudogene. CDR3 amino acids: CASRLETSGGHDQPGGYTF. In DNA form, the CDR3 reads TGTGCAAGTCGCTTAGAAACCTCAGGGGGACACGACCAACCGGGCGGCTACACCTTC.